This T cell receptor (beta chain) was sequenced in a study of T-cell reconstitution after alpha-beta-depleted transplantation in children. TCRbeta library construction was performed incorporating unique molecular identifiers. TCRdb reprocessed the PCR reads via MiXCR and lists one record per CDR3 protein. This sample yields around 110,000 distinct CDR3 sequences, of which over 9% are seen a single time; around 35% belongs to the top ten. This clonotype was observed at least ten times. CDR1 is SGHTA, CDR2 FQGNSA, per germline. V lost 5 bases to trimming and J lost 2 bases, with 13 bases between them. This CDR3 is 15 amino acids long.

The genes are TRBV7-2 and TRBJ1-3; no clear D. The sequence derives from a boy between 2 and 15 years old with acute lymphoblastic leukemia, due to receive a stem cell transplant. Sequencing was performed on PBMCs, taken before TCRalphabeta/CD19-depleted stem cell transplant. The CDR3 DNA sequence: TGTGCCAGCAGCGTTGACTTGGGGACTGGAAACACCATATATTTT. Protein product: CASSVDLGTGNTIYF.